This entry describes one T cell receptor (beta chain). Method: immunoSEQ multiplex PCR; TCRdb's copy keeps in-frame clones and lacks some. The sample lists about 660,000 clones; more than 75% were seen once. The sample comes from a study of shared T cell receptors in the human thymus. Germline V gene data show CDR1 as SGHRS and CDR2 as YFSETQ. V was clipped by 0 bases and J by 5 bases; unmatched bases: 8. This CDR3 has 15 residues. These data were also filed under a second study, of human thymus T cells. As reported in that work: In corrective heart surgery, resections were taken, and these provided the thymus tissue. Thymic and blood repertoires seemed to show skewed V and J gene use.

This TCR was recovered from a boy less than two years old with a congenital heart defect. The chain couples TRBV5-1 to TRBJ2-7; 7 nucleotides match TRBD2. The sample was thymocytes. In DNA form, the CDR3 reads TGCGCCAGCAGCTTGGTAGGGGAGGGCCTACACGAGCAGTACTTC. This codes for CASSLVGEGLHEQYF.